This T cell receptor (beta chain) emerged from a study of shared clonotypes between healthy human individuals. About the study: The study drew on two women and a few men aged 18 to 49 as donors. The plates for each donor numbered three CD4 naive, three CD4 memory, two CD8 naive and one CD8 memory. Study results and limitations: Specimens sampled were limited to blood, with tissue repertoires likely differing.

In germline, CDR1 is SGHAT, CDR2 FQNNGV. Trimming shortened V by 1 base and J by 7 bases, and 14 bases separated the two germline ends. The CDR3 is 14 residues long. As regards this clone: Antigen: not known.

Profiled with immunoSEQ multiplex PCR; TCRdb holds only in-frame clones, not every one. The sample consists of 1,500,000 or so clones, roughly 95% of them appearing once. This rearrangement joins TRBV11-2 to TRBJ2-7; D is possibly TRBD1 or TRBD2 (6 bases each). Material: naive CD4+ T cells sorted from blood. Subset here: CD45RA+ positively selected. This clonotype was obtained from a man aged 30 to 45 in good health. The CDR3 sequence: CASSLGGASGEQYF. The CDR3 region has the DNA TGTGCCAGCAGCTTAGGGGGGGCGTCAGGGGAGCAGTACTTC.